This T cell receptor beta chain stems from a study of shared clonotypes between healthy human individuals. Memory CD4+ cells were the fraction left after CD45RA+ naive selection. Germline values: CDR1 SNHLY, CDR2 FYNNEI. The CDR3 length is 14 residues. Trimming left V 4 bases short and J 1 base short, with 10 bases between. Clones were read by immunoSEQ multiplex PCR, and TCRdb kept only the in-frame ones, dropping some. The sample consists of 2 million to 2.5 million clones, 92% of them appearing once. The source of this sequence is a man between 18 and 35 years old in good health. Some clones in this sample may be carry-over from other donors' samples. The material sequenced was naive CD4+ T cells from PBMCs. Specified subset: CD45RA+ positively selected. V and J are TRBV2 and TRBJ1-2; D gene unclear. CDR3 loop: CASSVRAYNYGYTF. In nucleotides, the CDR3 is TGTGCCAGCAGTGTCCGAGCTTATAACTATGGCTACACCTTC.